This T cell receptor (beta chain) was recovered during a study of early T cells in non-severe SARS-CoV-2 infection. Researchers tagged individual cDNA molecules with unique molecular identifiers. MiXCR was run by TCRdb on the 5' RACE reads, yielding one entry per CDR3 protein. Of 55,000 to 75,000 distinct CDR3 sequences listed, approximately 12% were seen once; the top ten hold about 3.9%. CDR3 length equals 15 residues. V lost 6 bases and J 12 bases, leaving 21 bases between the germline ends. CDR1 is MDHEN, CDR2 SYDVKM, per germline. Sequenced sample: whole blood. This sequence joins TRBV28 and TRBJ2-6, with D perhaps TRBD1 (6 bases). The TCR comes from an adult who was a healthcare worker with PCR-confirmed SARS-CoV-2 infection or an uninfected control (not recorded which). CDR3 DNA: TGTGCCAGCAGAAAAGGGGGAAACCAAAGAGGCGTCCTGACTTTC. Protein product: CASRKGGNQRGVLTF.